This T cell receptor (beta chain) was sequenced during a study of T cell repertoires in cytomegalovirus infection (dated 2019 in TCRdb). For context, the study as a whole: The peptide stimulations were aimed at well-studied HLA-B-restricted epitopes as well as recently identified HLA-C-restricted CMV epitopes, whose presentation resists viral immunomodulation. Donor HLA type was relevant to the analysis, as public TCR beta signatures indicated carriage of CMV infection together with the matching HLA type. The full study reports these points: Carriers of CMV infection plus the relevant HLA type were discriminated by the cumulative frequency of public TCR beta family members in the study cohort and in an independent roughly 370-donor cohort. The ex vivo response was dominated by HLA-C-restricted CMV-specific TCR beta clonotypes, and the single most frequent clonotype in two of eight donors was supplied by these HLA-C-restricted clonotypes.

The data were produced on an Illumina HiSeq 1500. The raw public reads went through TCRdb reprocessing: fastp at Q25, MiXCR clone calling, in-frame beta chains kept. Under each unique CDR3 protein, matching rows form one entry showing the most common genes and DNA. This sample holds approximately 990,000 distinct CDR3 sequences; around 32% were observed only once. In total, the top ten clones hold around an eighth of the sample. Per the germline V gene (reference sequence), SEHNR is the CDR1 and FQNEAQ is the CDR2. Trimming at the junction amounts to 4 bases on V and 5 bases on J, and the germline ends lie 3 bases apart. Including cysteine and phenylalanine, the CDR3 has 11 amino acids. Only CDR3 DNA remains: 33 bases, in frame from the first base. This specimen's treatment or condition label, interpreted: in vitro stimulation with specific CMV peptide epitopes to enrich CMV-specific T cells. The sample holds many counts of this clonotype. The antigen this receptor binds is unknown. No much larger clone exists at a distance of one base, and base qualities are not known.

The receptor was derived from a human donor in good health (CMV status not recorded). Some clones in this sample may be carry-over from other donors' samples. This material consisted of cultured CD8+ T cells from PBMCs, taken from culture after CMV antigen stimulation. The chain employs TRBV7-9 and TRBJ1-3; no confident D gene assignment can be made. The CDR3 protein: CASSSRNTIYF. The DNA is as follows: TGTGCCAGCAGCTCACGAAACACCATATATTTT.